The clone carrying this TCR beta chain was seen many times. The antigen remains undetermined. These data belong to a study of spatial heterogeneity in lung cancer. Study-wide background: Counts of TCR transcripts in tumor regions correlated strongly with a T cell module score (derived from matched bulk RNA-seq). The average count in raw reads for each unique TCR and UMI combination exceeded 9.5 appearances.

TCRdb reprocessed the 5' RACE reads via MiXCR and lists one record per CDR3 protein. The table has fewer than 20,000 distinct CDR3 sequences, 5.5% to 6% seen once. Time point reported: sample taken at primary tumor resection. The donors comprised roughly 71 untreated early-stage non-small cell lung cancer patients. In each case, whole RNA from tumor, nontumor lung or frozen PBMC was sequenced unsorted. General study results and limits: In tumors, expanded intratumoral alpha and beta TCR counts tracked mutation counts.

The sequence was obtained from a female donor with early-stage non-small cell lung cancer. The source was lung tumor tissue, collected at surgery.

CDR3 sequence: CASSQGGGGQTRETQYF. The CDR3 coding sequence is TGCGCCAGCAGCCAAGGAGGGGGGGGGCAGACCCGGGAGACCCAGTACTTC. The chain recombines TRBV4-1 with TRBJ2-5, with D possibly being TRBD2 (7 bases). CDR1 is MGHRA and CDR2 is YSYEKL in the germline V gene. Trimming removed 1 base at V and 5 bases at J, with 20 bases between. The length of the CDR3 is 17 residues.